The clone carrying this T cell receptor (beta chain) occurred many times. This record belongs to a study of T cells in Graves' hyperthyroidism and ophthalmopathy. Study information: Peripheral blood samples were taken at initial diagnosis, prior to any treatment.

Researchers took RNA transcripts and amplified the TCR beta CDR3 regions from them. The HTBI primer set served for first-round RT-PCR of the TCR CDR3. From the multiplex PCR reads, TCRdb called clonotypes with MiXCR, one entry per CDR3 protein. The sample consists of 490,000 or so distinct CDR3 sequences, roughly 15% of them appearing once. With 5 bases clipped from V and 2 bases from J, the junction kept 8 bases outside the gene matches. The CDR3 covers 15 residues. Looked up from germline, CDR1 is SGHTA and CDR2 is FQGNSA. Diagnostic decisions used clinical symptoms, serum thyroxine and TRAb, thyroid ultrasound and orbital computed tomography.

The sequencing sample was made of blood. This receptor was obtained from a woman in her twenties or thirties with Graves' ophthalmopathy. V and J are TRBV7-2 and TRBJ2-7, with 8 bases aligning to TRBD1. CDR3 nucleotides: TGTGCCAGCAGCCCGCCCGGGACAGGTACCTACGAGCAGTACTTC. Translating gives CASSPPGTGTYEQYF.